The rows below give T cell receptor beta chains drawn from one sample of a study of blood T cell repertoires in COVID-19. Here immunoSEQ multiplex PCR was the method, and the copy in TCRdb shows in-frame clones only, minus some. The sample holds around 150,000 clones, just under 85% seen once. Sample: PBMCs or T cells enriched from blood (not recorded which). The receptors here all came from a woman in her forties who had recovered from COVID-19. CDR3s include the opening cysteine and the closing phenylalanine or tryptophan. A D gene is named only where the DNA matches it firmly. Clone size is stated in some rows and not others, as once, few, many or a class when expanded.

size	D	V	J	CDR3
NA	NA	TRBV6-5	TRBJ1-5	CASSYHQGGRPQHF
NA	TRBD2	TRBV3-1/TRBV3-2	TRBJ2-4	CASSQEPLAGVALLAKNIQYF
NA	TRBD1	TRBV5-1	TRBJ1-2	CASSSGTGSYGYTF
NA	NA	TRBV27	TRBJ1-2	CASSLDGGNGYTF
NA	NA	TRBV12-3/TRBV12-4	TRBJ1-6	CASSFGPMLPLHF
NA	NA	TRBV3-1/TRBV3-2	TRBJ1-2	CASSQDPGSGYTF
NA	NA	TRBV6-5	TRBJ1-2	CASSPRRGSDYGYTF
NA	TRBD1	TRBV20-1	TRBJ1-4	CSASGQGALEKLFF
many	NA	TRBV5-5	TRBJ2-7	CASSWETSGNEQYF
once	NA	TRBV19	TRBJ1-3	CASSEQKASGNTIYF
NA	TRBD1	TRBV5-6	TRBJ1-5	CASSLWGQGNQPQHF
once	TRBD1	TRBV18	TRBJ1-1	CASSPTGVTEAFF
once	NA	TRBV5-1	TRBJ1-2	CASKGQDGTPNYGYTF
NA	TRBD2	TRBV30	TRBJ2-1	CAWTLGPSGGAREQFF
NA	NA	TRBV6-5	TRBJ2-2	CASRSRGIGELFF
NA	NA	TRBV21-1	TRBJ1-2	CASSPMWDSFYGYTF
NA	TRBD1	TRBV5-1	TRBJ1-4	CASSGDRGENEKLFF
NA	NA	TRBV6-5	TRBJ2-7	CASSYAQGNYEQYF
NA	TRBD1	TRBV10-2	TRBJ1-1	CASSESGGGTEAFF
NA	NA	TRBV7-3	TRBJ2-7	CASSLREIAKPYSYEQYF
NA	NA	TRBV4-1	TRBJ2-5	CASSQESTVDRKTQYF
NA	NA	TRBV29-1	TRBJ2-3	CSAGLTDTQYF
NA	NA	TRBV24-1	TRBJ2-1	CATSDPQGIGEQFF
NA	NA	TRBV30	TRBJ1-2	CAWSVGIRGSYGYTF
NA	NA	TRBV7-8	TRBJ1-6	CASSFRQADLNSPLHF
NA	TRBD2	TRBV7-7	TRBJ2-1	CASSLGLALYNEQFF
NA	NA	TRBV4-1	TRBJ2-1	CASSQGRVESKQFF
NA	NA	TRBV5-1	TRBJ2-5	CASSFVGGPETQYF
NA	NA	TRBV18	TRBJ1-1	CASSPGQTYTEAFF
NA	TRBD2	TRBV11-2	TRBJ2-7	CASSLETSGATYEQYF
NA	NA	TRBV9	TRBJ2-3	CASSVTGISTDTQYF
NA	NA	TRBV10-3	TRBJ2-7	CAIAGRDSSYEQYF
few	NA	TRBV29-1	TRBJ2-7	CSVGSSYEQYF